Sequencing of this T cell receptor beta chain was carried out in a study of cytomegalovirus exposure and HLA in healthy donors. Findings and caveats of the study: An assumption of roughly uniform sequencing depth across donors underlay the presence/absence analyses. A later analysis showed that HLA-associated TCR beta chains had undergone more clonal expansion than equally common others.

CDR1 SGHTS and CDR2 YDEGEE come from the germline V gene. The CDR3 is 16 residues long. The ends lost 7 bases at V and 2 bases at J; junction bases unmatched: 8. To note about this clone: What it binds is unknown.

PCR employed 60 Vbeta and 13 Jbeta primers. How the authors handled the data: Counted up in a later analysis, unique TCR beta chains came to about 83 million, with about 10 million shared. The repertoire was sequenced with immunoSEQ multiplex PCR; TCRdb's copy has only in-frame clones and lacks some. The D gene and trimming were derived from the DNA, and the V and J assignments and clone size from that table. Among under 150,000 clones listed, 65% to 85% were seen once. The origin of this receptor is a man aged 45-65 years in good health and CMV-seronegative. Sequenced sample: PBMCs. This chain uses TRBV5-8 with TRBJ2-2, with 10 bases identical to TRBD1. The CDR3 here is CASRRRDRGNTGELFF. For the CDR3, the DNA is TGTGCCAGCCGCCGCCGGGACAGGGGTAACACCGGGGAGCTGTTTTTT.